The T cell receptor (beta chain) described here comes from a study of blood T cell repertoires in COVID-19. Whole-study context: From the United States, Italy and Spain came samples of acute and convalescent COVID-19.

The CDR3 is made up of 16 amino acids. Germline CDR1 SGHTA, CDR2 FQGTGA. Trimming removed 6 bases from V and 3 bases from J; junction bases left unmatched: 11. Under the authors' procedure: Reference gene primer amplification gave estimated nucleated cell counts. The method was immunoSEQ multiplex PCR; TCRdb's version includes in-frame clones alone and lacks a portion of them. The V and J calls and clone size were taken over from that table, and D and trimming were inferred from the DNA. The sample consists of 250,000 to 300,000 clones, 86% of them appearing once. The source material was peripheral blood. This sequence was found in a man aged 18 to 30 with active or convalescent COVID-19. The V and J genes are TRBV7-3 and TRBJ2-5; 9 bases agree with TRBD2. CDR3 amino acids: CASSTLGAGGKETQYF. In DNA form, the CDR3 reads TGTGCCAGCAGTACCTTAGGGGCGGGAGGGAAAGAGACCCAGTACTTC. The variable domain in full, with the rest retrieved from reference TRBV7-3 and TRBJ2-5, is GAGVSQTPSNKVTEKGKYVELRCDPISGHTALYWYRQSLGQGPEFLIYFQGTGAADDSGLPNDRFFAVRPEGSVSTLKIQRTERGDSAVYLCASSTLGAGGKETQYFGPGTRLLVL.